A selection of T cell receptor beta chains follows, all from one sample in a study of blood T cell repertoires in COVID-19. Clones were sequenced by immunoSEQ multiplex PCR, and TCRdb holds only the in-frame ones, with some missing. The sample lists about 230,000 clones, less than 90% occurring once. The sample taken for sequencing was peripheral blood. The receptor source for this set is an older woman with active or convalescent COVID-19. The CDR3 runs from the conserved cysteine through the conserved F or W. D genes are given only for firm matches. Not all rows give a size; the values are once, few, many and, for expanded clones, a class.

j_gene,d_gene,v_gene,abundance,CDR3aa,CDR3nt
TRBJ2-7,-,TRBV7-6,-,CASSLGWARGAYEQYF,TGTGCCAGCAGCTTAGGATGGGCCAGGGGGGCCTACGAGCAGTACTTC
TRBJ2-3,TRBD1,TRBV2,-,CASREGQGATDTQYF,TGTGCCAGCAGGGAGGGACAGGGGGCAACCGATACGCAGTATTTT
TRBJ2-7,-,TRBV10-3,-,CAISTGTNEQYF,TGTGCCATCAGTACAGGGACCAACGAGCAGTACTTC
TRBJ1-1,-,TRBV5-1,-,CASSLAGNTEAFF,TGCGCCAGCAGCTTGGCGGGGAACACTGAAGCTTTCTTT
TRBJ2-7,-,TRBV30,-,CAWKLGAHEQYF,TGTGCCTGGAAACTGGGGGCCCACGAGCAGTACTTC
TRBJ2-3,-,TRBV27,-,CASSFYSPTDTQYF,TGTGCCAGCAGTTTTTACAGTCCCACAGATACGCAGTATTTT
TRBJ1-4,-,TRBV2,-,CASSGLIVPEEKLFF,TGTGCCAGCAGTGGCCTCATCGTCCCCGAGGAAAAACTGTTTTTT
TRBJ2-1,-,TRBV2,-,CASSERGLAEQFF,TGTGCCAGCAGTGAGAGGGGGTTGGCTGAGCAGTTCTTC
TRBJ1-5,-,TRBV28,-,CASSSTPIEGPQHF,TGTGCCAGCAGTTCCACACCCATCGAGGGGCCCCAGCATTTT
TRBJ2-7,-,TRBV24-1,-,CATGDRSSYSYEQYF,TGTGCCACCGGTGACAGGTCGAGCTACTCCTACGAGCAGTACTTC
TRBJ2-2,TRBD1,TRBV5-1,-,CASSLNRGHSTGELFF,TGCGCCAGCAGCCTTAACAGGGGGCATAGCACCGGGGAGCTGTTTTTT
TRBJ2-2,-,TRBV6-5,-,CAIRQTENTGELFF,TGTGCCATCAGACAGACAGAGAACACCGGGGAGCTGTTTTTT
TRBJ2-1,TRBD1,TRBV5-4,-,CASSLVGQGIYNEQFF,TGTGCCAGCAGCTTGGTAGGACAGGGGATCTACAATGAGCAGTTCTTC
TRBJ2-2,-,TRBV10-1,-,CATQSLTGELFF,TGCGCCACCCAATCATTGACCGGGGAGCTGTTTTTT
TRBJ1-4,-,TRBV27,-,CASSLGGHQGEKLFF,TGTGCCAGCAGCTTAGGGGGACACCAAGGGGAAAAACTGTTTTTT
TRBJ2-3,TRBD2,TRBV11-2,-,CASSLDWVAGLAGGRNTQYF,TGTGCCAGCAGCTTAGATTGGGTGGCAGGACTAGCGGGGGGCCGGAATACGCAGTATTTT
TRBJ1-1,TRBD1,TRBV30,once,CAWSSTGTHHEAFF,TGTGCCTGGAGTTCGACAGGGACTCACCATGAAGCTTTCTTT
TRBJ1-1,-,TRBV24-1,-,CATSDLPDGAGTMNTEAFF,TGTGCCACCAGTGATTTGCCCGACGGGGCAGGGACTATGAACACTGAAGCTTTCTTT
TRBJ1-2,TRBD1,TRBV15,-,CATSKRTGANYGYTF,TGTGCCACCAGCAAAAGGACAGGGGCTAACTATGGCTACACCTTC
TRBJ2-7,-,TRBV28,few,CASIPAPGQSVPYEQYF,TGTGCCAGCATTCCCGCCCCAGGACAGTCAGTTCCCTACGAGCAGTACTTC
TRBJ2-5,TRBD2,TRBV3-1/TRBV3-2,-,CASSQESRGGYQETQYF,TGTGCCAGCAGCCAAGAGTCACGGGGGGGGTACCAAGAGACCCAGTACTTC
TRBJ2-6,TRBD2,TRBV5-4,once,CAITGGSSGANVLTF,TGTGCCATTACGGGGGGTAGCTCTGGGGCCAACGTCCTGACTTTC
TRBJ2-1,-,TRBV4-1,-,CASSRPEGEGSYNEQFF,TGCGCCAGCAGCCGGCCCGAGGGGGAGGGCTCCTACAATGAGCAGTTCTTC
TRBJ1-1,-,TRBV5-4,-,CASSLAAEAFF,TGTGCCAGCAGCTTGGCGGCTGAAGCTTTCTTT
TRBJ1-1,-,TRBV29-1,-,CSVRNRALLNTEAFF,TGCAGCGTCCGTAACAGGGCCCTCCTGAACACTGAAGCTTTCTTT
TRBJ2-1,TRBD2,TRBV2,-,CARRLAGGEQFF,TGTGCCAGACGACTAGCGGGCGGTGAGCAGTTCTTC
TRBJ1-1,-,TRBV29-1,-,CSGRPQENTEAFF,TGCAGCGGCCGACCACAGGAGAACACTGAAGCTTTCTTT
TRBJ2-3,TRBD2,TRBV15,-,CATSGLPSGRAADTQYF,TGTGCCACCAGCGGACTACCTAGCGGGAGGGCCGCGGATACGCAGTATTTT
TRBJ1-2,-,TRBV6-1,once,CASSEALQGRSGYTF,TGTGCCAGCAGTGAAGCTCTACAGGGAAGGAGTGGCTACACCTTC
TRBJ2-7,TRBD2,TRBV27,-,CASRASGSYEQYF,TGTGCCAGCAGGGCTAGCGGATCCTACGAGCAGTACTTC
TRBJ2-1,-,TRBV29-1,few,CSVEENLSYNEQFF,TGCAGCGTTGAGGAGAACCTCTCATACAATGAGCAGTTCTTC
TRBJ1-2,-,TRBV9,-,CASSVATDYGYTF,TGTGCCAGCAGCGTAGCTACAGATTATGGCTACACCTTC
TRBJ2-3,-,TRBV10-3,-,CAISDSAGKLVTDTQYF,TGTGCCATCAGTGACTCTGCCGGGAAATTGGTCACAGATACGCAGTATTTT
TRBJ2-5,TRBD1,TRBV5-1,-,CASRDRVGQETQYF,TGCGCCAGTAGGGACAGGGTAGGGCAAGAGACCCAGTACTTC
TRBJ1-2,TRBD1,TRBV19,-,CASSIRRQGVGYGYTF,TGTGCCAGTAGTATACGTAGGCAGGGGGTTGGCTATGGCTACACCTTC
TRBJ1-2,TRBD1,TRBV5-1,-,CASSAQGQGNYGYTF,TGCGCCAGCAGCGCCCAAGGACAGGGGAACTATGGCTACACCTTC
TRBJ2-7,-,TRBV5-5,-,CTSTQNRIVNEQYF,TGTACCAGCACCCAAAACAGGATCGTCAACGAGCAGTACTTC
TRBJ2-3,-,TRBV7-9,-,CASRKEADTQYF,TGTGCCAGCAGAAAAGAGGCAGATACGCAGTATTTT
TRBJ1-6,TRBD1,TRBV5-1,once,CASSNTGVGDSPLHF,TGCGCCAGCAGCAACACAGGGGTGGGGGATTCACCCCTCCACTTT
TRBJ1-2,-,TRBV28,-,CASSGGPGYTF,TGTGCCAGCAGCGGGGGGCCGGGCTACACCTTC
TRBJ1-6,-,TRBV4-3,-,CASSQEAGYSSLHF,TGCGCCAGCAGCCAAGAGGCGGGTTATTCATCCCTCCACTTT
TRBJ1-5,-,TRBV19,-,CASSTYPGPQHF,TGTGCCAGTAGTACATACCCCGGGCCCCAGCATTTT
TRBJ2-7,TRBD2,TRBV15,-,CATSQSGTPHEQYF,TGTGCCACCAGCCAGAGCGGGACCCCCCACGAGCAGTACTTC
TRBJ1-3,-,TRBV2,-,CASRYRLSSGNTIYF,TGTGCCAGCAGATACAGGTTAAGCTCTGGAAACACCATATATTTT
TRBJ1-5,-,TRBV18,-,CASSPGTSSGAGNQPQHF,TGTGCCAGCTCACCGGGCACTTCTTCAGGGGCCGGCAATCAGCCCCAGCATTTT
TRBJ1-2,-,TRBV30,-,CAWSVQFLTGAGYTF,TGTGCCTGGAGTGTACAATTCCTGACGGGTGCGGGCTACACCTTC
TRBJ2-2,-,TRBV2,-,CASSRHQEGGELFF,TGTGCCAGCAGTCGACACCAGGAGGGCGGGGAGCTGTTTTTT
TRBJ1-1,-,TRBV2,few,CASGTQAGTEAFF,TGTGCCAGCGGTACGCAGGCGGGGACTGAAGCTTTCTTT
TRBJ2-3,-,TRBV7-2,-,CASSFYTSDTQYF,TGTGCCAGCAGCTTCTATACCTCAGATACGCAGTATTTT
TRBJ1-2,-,TRBV19,-,CASSIVGDSGVYTF,TGTGCCAGTAGTATAGTAGGGGATTCTGGTGTCTACACCTTC
TRBJ1-2,TRBD1,TRBV5-5,-,CASSLEGQGGGYTF,TGTGCCAGCAGCTTGGAAGGACAGGGGGGCGGCTACACCTTC
TRBJ2-2,TRBD1,TRBV5-1,-,CASSLALGQGTGELFF,TGCGCCAGCAGCTTGGCCTTGGGACAGGGGACCGGGGAGCTGTTTTTT
TRBJ2-3,-,TRBV2,-,CASSDGRATDTQYF,TGTGCCAGCAGTGATGGGCGCGCAACAGATACGCAGTATTTT
TRBJ2-7,-,TRBV7-2,-,CASRPQGGGGEQYF,TGTGCCAGCAGGCCCCAGGGTGGTGGGGGGGAGCAGTACTTC
TRBJ2-1,-,TRBV6-4,once,CASSAETGGEQFF,TGTGCCAGCAGTGCCGAGACAGGCGGTGAGCAGTTCTTC
TRBJ1-4,-,TRBV7-2,-,CASSLAREGYEKLFF,TGTGCCAGCAGCTTAGCGCGGGAAGGATATGAAAAACTGTTTTTT
TRBJ2-1,TRBD1,TRBV29-1,-,CSVQGVNEQFF,TGCAGCGTACAGGGGGTCAATGAGCAGTTCTTC
TRBJ2-5,-,TRBV18,-,CASSETSPPETQYF,TGTGCCAGCTCTGAGACTAGTCCCCCAGAGACCCAGTACTTC
TRBJ2-7,-,TRBV13,-,CASSSWSGEQYF,TGTGCCAGCAGCTCTTGGTCCGGCGAGCAGTACTTC
TRBJ1-1,-,TRBV3-1/TRBV3-2,-,CASSHGLRTEAFF,TGTGCCAGCAGCCATGGGCTCCGCACTGAAGCTTTCTTT